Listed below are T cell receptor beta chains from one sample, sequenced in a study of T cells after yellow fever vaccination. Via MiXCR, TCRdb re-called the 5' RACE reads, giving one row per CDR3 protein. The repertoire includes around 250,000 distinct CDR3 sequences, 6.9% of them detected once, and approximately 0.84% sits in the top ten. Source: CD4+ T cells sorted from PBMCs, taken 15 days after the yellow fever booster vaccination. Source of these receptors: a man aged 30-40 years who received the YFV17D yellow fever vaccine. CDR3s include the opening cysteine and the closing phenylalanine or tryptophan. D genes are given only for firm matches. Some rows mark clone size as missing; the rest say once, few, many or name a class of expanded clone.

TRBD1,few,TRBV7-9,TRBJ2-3,CASSPFGTGGTDTQYF
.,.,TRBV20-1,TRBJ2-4,CSARDLSGKNIQYF
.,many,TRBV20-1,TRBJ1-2,CSASLGSNGYTF
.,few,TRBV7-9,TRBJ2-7,CASTQVGGPPEQYF
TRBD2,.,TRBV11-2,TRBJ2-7,CASSFGGGTYEQYF
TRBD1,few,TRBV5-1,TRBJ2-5,CASSLLGGAETQYF
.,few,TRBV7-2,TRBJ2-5,CASSTDGSKTQYF
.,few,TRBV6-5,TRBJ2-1,CASSSYRAGLNNEQFF
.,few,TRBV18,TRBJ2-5,CASSPPGAVQETQYF
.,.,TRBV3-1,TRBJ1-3,CASSQDPTGLLRTIYF
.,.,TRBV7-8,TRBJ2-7,CASSLGLVEREQYF
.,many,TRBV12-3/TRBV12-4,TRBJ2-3,CASSTRNTQYF
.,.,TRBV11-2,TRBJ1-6,CASSKIGSPLHF
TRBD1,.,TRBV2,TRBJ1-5,CASTVGQGYQPQHF
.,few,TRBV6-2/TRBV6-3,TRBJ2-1,CASRRDLYNEQFF
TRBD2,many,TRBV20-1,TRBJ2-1,CSARTSGSINEQFF
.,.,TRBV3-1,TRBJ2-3,CASSQDLKDTQYF
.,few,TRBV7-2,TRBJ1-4,CASTRGLGEKLFF
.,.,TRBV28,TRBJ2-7,CASSLGEGQYF
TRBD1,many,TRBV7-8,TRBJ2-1,CASSPRDRVSNEQFF
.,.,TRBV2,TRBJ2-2,CASSALTTNTGELFF
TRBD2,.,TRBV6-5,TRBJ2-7,CASSYSVAGVYEQYF
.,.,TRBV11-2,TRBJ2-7,CASSSILTENYEQYF
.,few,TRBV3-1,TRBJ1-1,CASSQDSGILTEAFF
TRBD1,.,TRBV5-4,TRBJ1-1,CASGQTGSTEAFF
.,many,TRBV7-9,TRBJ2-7,CASRGAGQEGYEQYF
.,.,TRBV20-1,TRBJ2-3,CSARDGSRSTDTQYF